The clone carrying this T cell receptor (beta chain) was recorded many times. Aged 18 to 65, the patients had hyperthyroidism that was newly diagnosed and had lasted under 2 months. Clinical symptoms, serum thyroxine, TRAb, thyroid ultrasound and orbital computed tomography informed diagnoses. Researchers amplified the TCR beta CDR3 regions from RNA transcripts. An initial round of RT-PCR targeting the TCR CDR3 relied on the HTBI primer set. One entry per CDR3 protein results from TCRdb running MiXCR on the multiplex PCR reads. The table includes a few hundred thousand distinct CDR3 sequences, more than 14% detected once. Trimming took off 7 bases at V and 4 bases at J, with 20 bases between the two ends. Germline V gene data show CDR1 as MDHEN and CDR2 as SYDVKM. The CDR3 totals 16 residues. The data belong to a study of T cells in Graves' hyperthyroidism and ophthalmopathy. Study information: The blood sample was taken at first diagnosis, before treatment began.

The receptor was derived from a woman aged 40 to 50 with Graves' hyperthyroidism that later progressed to Graves' ophthalmopathy. What was sequenced was blood. V and J are TRBV28 and TRBJ1-5; no definite D call. The CDR3 protein is CASTMGRGSRNQPQHF. Here the CDR3 DNA reads TGTGCCAGCACCATGGGTCGGGGTTCGAGGAATCAGCCCCAGCATTTT.